This T cell receptor beta chain came from a study of control samples from healthy donors and cancer patients. CDR1 is SGHDN, CDR2 FVKESK, per germline. The CDR3 runs 15 residues. V dropped 5 bases and J dropped 6 bases, with 16 bases sitting between them. Clones were read by immunoSEQ multiplex PCR, and TCRdb kept only the in-frame ones, dropping some. The sample has over 150,000 clones; roughly 95% are singletons. This receptor was identified in a woman in her twenties or thirties in good health. Sequenced sample: blood. This chain connects TRBV14 to TRBJ2-2; D might be TRBD1 or TRBD2, each matching 5 bases. CDR3 in amino acids: CASSERPGDAGELFF. The CDR3, as DNA: TGTGCCAGCAGCGAAAGACCTGGGGACGCCGGGGAGCTGTTTTTT.